The table lists the clone carrying this T cell receptor (beta chain) with many counts. Its specificity is unknown. The CDR3 loop spans 17 amino acids. Germline V gene sequence: CDR1 SGHTA, CDR2 FQGNSA. Trimming cost V 5 bases and J 2 bases; bases outside gene matches: 10. The data originate from a study of T cell repertoires in cytomegalovirus infection. TCRdb re-called the reads through MiXCR, storing one row per CDR3 protein. The table records 400,000 or so distinct CDR3 sequences, about 33% of them present only once. Study-level points and caveats: There were HLA-C-restricted CMV-specific TCR beta clonotypes dominating the ex vivo response. The cumulative frequency of public TCR beta families identified carriers of CMV plus the relevant HLA.

The sample comprised PBMCs. The chain uses TRBV7-2 and TRBJ1-2; the match to TRBD1 covers 11 bases. This receptor was obtained from a human donor in good health (CMV status not recorded). Some clones in this sample may be carry-over from other donors' samples. CDR3 sequence reads: CASSLRTGGQVNYGYTF. The CDR3 region has the DNA TGTGCCAGCAGCCTCCGGACAGGGGGCCAGGTGAACTATGGCTACACCTTC.